Listed here is a single TCR beta chain. Its antigen is not known. V was pared by 0 bases and J by 5 bases, with 14 bases between. The CDR3 totals 15 residues. From germline, CDR1 is SGDLS and CDR2 YYNGEE. Here immunoSEQ multiplex PCR was the method, and the copy in TCRdb shows in-frame clones only, minus some. The table includes 8,100 or so clones, over 60% detected once. This sample was included in a study of STAT5B mutations in CD4+ large granular lymphocyte leukemia. On the study more broadly: When available, cryopreserved cells underwent CD8+ depletion before CD4+ selection. Study findings and constraints: Without HLA matching, higher CD4+ than CD8+ T-LGLL clonality could reflect small sample size. Patient cell sources varied; 6 or 7 CD4-sorted samples entered the clonality comparison.

The chain uses TRBV9 and TRBJ2-5; possible D gene TRBD1, 6 bases. The sequenced sample consisted of PBMCs. This clonotype was obtained from a woman aged 55-69 years with CD4+ T-cell large granular lymphocyte leukemia. The DNA of the CDR3 is TGTGCCAGCAGCGTAGGCAGGGGCCCCGGGGAGACCCAGTACTTC. As protein: CASSVGRGPGETQYF.